This entry lists 4 T cell receptor beta chains sequenced from one sample in a study of CD8 T cells in ankylosing spondylitis. TCRdb reanalysed the 5' RACE reads using MiXCR and keeps one entry per CDR3 protein. The sample lists under 200,000 distinct CDR3 sequences, roughly 10% seen once, with roughly 29% in the top ten. The sequenced sample was blood, either unsorted or a sorted T cell fraction (not recorded which). These receptors were obtained from a male donor with ankylosing spondylitis or in good health (not recorded which).

This clonotype was recorded many times. The chain has TRBV5-1 and TRBJ2-5; TRBD2 is a possible D gene (6 bases). V lost 0 bases to trimming and J lost 4 bases, with 7 bases between them. Germline V gene data show CDR1 as SGHRS and CDR2 as YFSETQ. The CDR3 covers 13 residues. CDR3 sequence (DNA): TGCGCCAGCAGCTTGGTGCGGGGAGAGACCCAGTACTTC. Amino acids: CASSLVRGETQYF.

This clonotype was recorded at least ten times. This sequence joins TRBV25-1 and TRBJ1-5, with D unresolved. The germline V gene has CDR1 MGHDK and CDR2 SYGVNS. The CDR3 runs 16 residues. Trimming shortened V by 1 base and J by 4 bases, and 14 bases separated the two germline ends. CDR3 amino acids: CASSESSPDGNQPQHF. The CDR3 region has the DNA TGTGCCAGCAGTGAATCTTCTCCGGACGGAAATCAGCCCCAGCATTTT.

This chain uses TRBV11-2 with TRBJ2-7, with unresolved D. Germline V gene lookup returns CDR1 SGHAT and CDR2 FQNNGV. The CDR3 loop spans 16 amino acids. V gave up 3 bases and J gave up 0 bases, with 15 bases separating them. CDR3: CASSFLLSAHSYEQYF. The DNA of the CDR3 is TGTGCCAGCAGCTTTTTACTTTCGGCACACTCCTACGAGCAGTACTTC.

Many counts were recorded for this clonotype. The chain's CDR3 is CASSFDRGQETQYF. DNA for the CDR3: TGTGCCAGCAGTTTCGACAGGGGGCAAGAGACCCAGTACTTC. This chain links TRBV27 with TRBJ2-5, with 9 bases identical to TRBD1. Losses at the gene ends were 3 bases for V and 2 bases for J; bases not matched to a gene: 1. Germline CDR1 reads MNHEY; CDR2 reads SMNVEV (reference sequence). The CDR3 consists of 14 residues.